These T cell receptor beta chains were read from a single sample in a study of blood T cell repertoires in COVID-19. TCRdb's copy holds only in-frame clones and misses some; the assay was immunoSEQ multiplex PCR. The sample consists of about 460,000 clones, approximately 86% of them appearing once. Sequencing input: PBMCs or T cells enriched from blood (not recorded which). These receptors all come from a woman aged 55-69 years who had recovered from COVID-19. CDR3s leave out the opening cysteine and the closing phenylalanine or tryptophan.

V gene,J gene,CDR3 protein
TRBV10-1,TRBJ2-3,ASLENFPCTDTQY
TRBV5-4,TRBJ1-2,ASSFTSVNYGYT
TRBV6-5,TRBJ1-1,ASSYAGQNTEAF
TRBV11-2,TRBJ2-1,ASSLLSRDRVNEQF
TRBV5-6,TRBJ2-1,ASSLSSRGASNEQF
TRBV28,TRBJ2-1,ASTHPRTGGNEQF
TRBV2,TRBJ2-3,ASQPLAGDTDTQY
TRBV18,TRBJ1-1,ASSPQGLFGTEAF
TRBV7-2,TRBJ1-2,ASSSTIGQGYGYT
TRBV11-2,TRBJ2-3,ASSQRGGSTDTQY
TRBV3-1/TRBV3-2,TRBJ1-4,ASSPVQGNVEKLF
TRBV11-3,TRBJ1-1,ASREGGEAF
TRBV27,TRBJ1-2,ASSSTRTYGYT
TRBV7-9,TRBJ1-1,ASSPRTGNTEAF
TRBV10-2,TRBJ2-5,ASCPRDREETQY
TRBV5-4,TRBJ1-4,ASSLSATNEKLF
TRBV4-1,TRBJ2-1,ASSRPSGGANEQF
TRBV5-5,TRBJ2-3,ASSHRPPGGDTQY
TRBV4-1,TRBJ1-1,ASSGGWGINTEAF
TRBV6-5,TRBJ1-2,ASSYSMTILDGYT
TRBV7-9,TRBJ1-2,ASTSGQGNYGYT
TRBV19,TRBJ1-6,ASSMAGINSPLH
TRBV4-1,TRBJ2-3,ASSQGIVDTQY
TRBV7-2,TRBJ2-1,ASSLTSGYNEQF
TRBV4-2,TRBJ2-7,ASSQGTGGWEQY
TRBV6-5,TRBJ1-2,ASSYGSGEGYT
TRBV29-1,TRBJ2-3,SVEVQSTDTQY
TRBV7-8,TRBJ1-5,ASSLQGTNQPQH
TRBV21-1,TRBJ2-2,ASSTRRQGAIWGNTGELF